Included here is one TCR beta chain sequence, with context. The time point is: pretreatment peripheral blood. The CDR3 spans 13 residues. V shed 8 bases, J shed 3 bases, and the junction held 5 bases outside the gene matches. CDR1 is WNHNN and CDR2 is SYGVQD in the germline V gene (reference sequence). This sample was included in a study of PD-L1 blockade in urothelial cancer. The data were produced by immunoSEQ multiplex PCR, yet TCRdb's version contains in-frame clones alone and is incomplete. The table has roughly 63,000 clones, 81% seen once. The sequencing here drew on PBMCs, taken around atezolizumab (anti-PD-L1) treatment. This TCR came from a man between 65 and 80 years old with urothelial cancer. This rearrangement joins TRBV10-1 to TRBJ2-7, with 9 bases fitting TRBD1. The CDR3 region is CASGGQGYYEQYF. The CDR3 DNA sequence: TGCGCCAGCGGGGGACAGGGTTACTACGAGCAGTACTTC.